The next 8 T cell receptor beta chains were all read from a single sample in a study of cytomegalovirus exposure and HLA in healthy donors. The primer mix had 60 Vbeta and 13 Jbeta primers. Profiled with immunoSEQ multiplex PCR; TCRdb holds only in-frame clones, not every one. There are around 87,000 clones in the sample; approximately 83% occur only once, and about 3.1% lies in the top ten. The sequenced material came from PBMCs. These receptors were collected from a man aged 40-55 years in good health and CMV-seronegative.

A few counts support this clone. DNA of the CDR3: TGTGCCAGCAGCTTAGATGTGACTAACACCGGGGAGCTGTTTTTT. It specifies CASSLDVTNTGELFF. V and J are TRBV11-2 and TRBJ2-2; D is uncertain. V lost 0 bases, J lost 2 bases, and 7 bases lay in between. Germline CDR1 and CDR2: SGHAT and FQNNGV. The CDR3 is made up of 15 amino acids.

The rearrangement joins TRBV13 to TRBJ1-2; D remains unclear. The CDR3 extends over 12 amino acids. The germline V and J ends were trimmed by 6 bases and 7 bases, with 12 bases remaining between them. Germline-derived CDR1 and CDR2 are PRHDT and FYEKMQ (reference sequence). CDR3 residues: CASSVFPGGYTF. The CDR3 nucleotides read TGTGCCAGCAGTGTTTTCCCGGGTGGCTACACCTTC. Full variable domain (remainder filled in from reference TRBV13 and TRBJ1-2): AAGVIQSPRHLIKEKRETATLKCYPIPRHDTVYWYQQGPGQDPQFLISFYEKMQSDKGSIPDRFSAQQFSDYHSELNMSSLELGDSALYFCASSVFPGGYTFGSGTRLTVV.

The chain couples TRBV11-2 to TRBJ1-1; D ambiguous. CDR3 length equals 15 residues. Between the trimmed V and J ends, which lost 1 base and 4 bases, there was a span of 13 bases. Germline lookup yields CDR1 SGHAT and CDR2 FQNNGV. CDR3 nucleotides: TGTGCCAGCAGCTTAGGGGCTATCAGAGCCACTGAAGCTTTCTTT. It encodes CASSLGAIRATEAFF.

J is TRBJ2-3 and V is TRBV15; the match to TRBD2 covers 10 bases. The V gene end was trimmed by 0 bases and the J gene end by 5 bases; junction bases not matched to a gene: 8. This CDR3 spans 17 amino acids. The germline V gene encodes CDR1 LNHNV and CDR2 YYDKDF (reference sequence). CDR3 nucleotide sequence: TGTGCCACCAGCAGAGATTTTAGCGGGGGGCGAGGAGATACGCAGTATTTT. Translation: CATSRDFSGGRGDTQYF.

V is TRBV4-3 and J is TRBJ2-3; 13 nucleotides line up with TRBD2. The V and J ends lost 6 bases and 2 bases, in that order; junction bases with no gene match: 11. The CDR3 is 18 residues long. Germline loops: CDR1 LGHNA, CDR2 YSLEER. The CDR3 reads CASRLTGLAGSYTDTQYF. CDR3 in DNA: TGCGCCAGCAGACTTACGGGACTAGCGGGGAGTTACACAGATACGCAGTATTTT.

This clone was counted between two and nine times. The chain couples TRBV6-5 to TRBJ1-3, with a weak D call TRBD1 (5 bases). Germline-derived CDR1 and CDR2 are MNHEY and SVGAGI. Between the trimmed V and J ends, which lost 2 bases and 3 bases, there was a span of 14 bases. The CDR3 extends over 16 amino acids. CDR3 amino acids: CASSYEAGRFGNTIYF. In DNA form, the CDR3 reads TGTGCCAGCAGTTACGAAGCAGGGCGTTTTGGAAACACCATATATTTT.

V and J are TRBV5-1 and TRBJ2-7; D perhaps matches TRBD1 (6 bases). V was pared by 4 bases and J by 3 bases, with 11 bases between. Germline V gives CDR1 SGHRS, CDR2 YFSETQ. The CDR3 is made up of 13 amino acids. The CDR3 sequence is CASSRDNNYEQYF. DNA for the CDR3: TGCGCCAGCAGCCGGGACAACAACTACGAGCAGTACTTC.

The chain employs TRBV27 and TRBJ2-2; a possible D gene is TRBD1 (7 bases). From germline, CDR1 is MNHEY and CDR2 SMNVEV (reference sequence). This CDR3 comprises 14 residues. V lost 3 bases, J lost 5 bases, and 10 bases lay in between. CDR3 nucleotides: TGTGCCAGCAGTTTCAGGGGGGTGACCGGGGAGCTGTTTTTT. This translates into CASSFRGVTGELFF.